Shown below are 9 T cell receptor beta chains from a single sample sequenced in a study of blood T cell repertoires in COVID-19. The repertoire was sequenced with immunoSEQ multiplex PCR; TCRdb's copy has only in-frame clones and lacks some. The sample has over 100,000 clones, approximately 80% seen once. The specimen was peripheral blood. These receptors all come from an elderly woman with active or convalescent COVID-19.

This chain connects TRBV5-1 to TRBJ2-2; the match to TRBD1 covers 7 bases. Per the germline V gene, CDR1 is SGHRS and CDR2 is YFSETQ. The CDR3 length is 15 residues. V was pared by 2 bases and J by 1 base, with 2 bases of the junction left unmatched. CDR3 DNA sequence: TGCGCCAGCAGCTTCCGGACAGGGAACACCGGGGAGCTGTTTTTT. Residues: CASSFRTGNTGELFF.

This clone was recorded a few times. J is TRBJ1-5 and V is TRBV5-1; 9 nucleotides agree with TRBD1. This CDR3 spans 14 amino acids. Unmatched junction bases numbered 6, after V lost 4 bases and J lost 7 bases. Germline-derived CDR1 and CDR2 are SGHRS and YFSETQ. The CDR3 loop is CASSETGGEQPQHF. For the CDR3, the DNA is TGCGCCAGCAGCGAAACAGGGGGCGAACAGCCCCAGCATTTT.

The rearrangement links TRBV24-1 to TRBJ2-3, with 8 bases matching TRBD2. CDR1 is KGHDR, CDR2 SFDVKD, per germline. The CDR3 runs 15 residues. V shed 4 bases and J 2 bases; nucleotides not matched to a gene: 4. The CDR3 DNA is TGTGCCACCAGTGACCGTAGCGGGACCACAGATACGCAGTATTTT. This encodes CATSDRSGTTDTQYF.

The V gene is TRBV18, the J gene TRBJ2-5, with 7 nucleotides matching TRBD2. The CDR3 is made up of 15 amino acids. CDR1 is KGHSH and CDR2 is LQKENI in the germline V gene. With V trimmed by 1 base and J by 4 bases, 6 bases remained unmatched. Here the CDR3 DNA reads TGTGCCAGCTCACCACGGGCGGGAGCGGGAGAGACCCAGTACTTC. It yields the protein CASSPRAGAGETQYF.

This chain joins TRBV18 and TRBJ1-1, with D possibly TRBD1 on 5 matching bases. CDR1 is KGHSH and CDR2 is LQKENI in the germline V gene. This CDR3 is 12 amino acids long. Trimming stripped 3 bases from V and 7 bases from J, with 9 bases between. CDR3 region: CASSPGAYEAFF. As DNA, the CDR3 is TGTGCCAGCTCACCTGGGGCCTATGAAGCTTTCTTT. Together with reference TRBV18 and TRBJ1-1, the CDR3 gives the full variable domain: NAGVMQNPRHLVRRRGQEARLRCSPMKGHSHVYWYRQLPEEGLKFMVYLQKENIIDESGMPKERFSAEFPKEGPSILRIQQVVRGDSAAYFCASSPGAYEAFFGQGTRLTVV.

V and J are TRBV18 and TRBJ1-1; 10 bases fit TRBD1. V trimming: 3 bases; J trimming: 1 base; junction bases outside the gene matches: 2. Germline V CDR1 and CDR2: KGHSH, LQKENI. CDR3 length: 15 residues. In DNA, the CDR3 is TGTGCCAGCTCACCGCGACAGGGGGCGAACACTGAAGCTTTCTTT. Its translation: CASSPRQGANTEAFF.

The gene calls are TRBV30 and TRBJ2-7; D is uncertain. The CDR3 length is 12 residues. V was trimmed by 3 bases and J by 0 bases, leaving 6 bases between them. Germline loops: CDR1 GTSNPN, CDR2 SVGIG (reference sequence). The CDR3 DNA sequence: TGTGCCTGGAGGGGCCTCTCCTACGAGCAGTACTTC. It codes for CAWRGLSYEQYF.

The V gene is TRBV6-5, the J gene TRBJ1-4, with 9 bases matching TRBD1. V gave up 4 bases and J gave up 6 bases; unmatched junction bases: 6. The germline CDR1 and CDR2 sequences are MNHEY and SVGAGI. The CDR3 contains 15 residues. CDR3 protein: CASSFRQGGYEKLFF. The CDR3 bases are TGTGCCAGCAGTTTTCGACAGGGGGGGTATGAAAAACTGTTTTTT.

The CDR3 DNA sequence: TGTGCCAGCGGGAAACAGGGGGCGCGCACCGGGGAGCTGTTTTTT. This sequence encodes CASGKQGARTGELFF. J is TRBJ2-2 and V is TRBV6-5; 9 bases map to TRBD1. CDR3 length: 15 residues. The germline CDR1 and CDR2 sequences are MNHEY and SVGAGI. V lost 8 bases, J lost 4 bases, and 8 bases stayed unmatched.